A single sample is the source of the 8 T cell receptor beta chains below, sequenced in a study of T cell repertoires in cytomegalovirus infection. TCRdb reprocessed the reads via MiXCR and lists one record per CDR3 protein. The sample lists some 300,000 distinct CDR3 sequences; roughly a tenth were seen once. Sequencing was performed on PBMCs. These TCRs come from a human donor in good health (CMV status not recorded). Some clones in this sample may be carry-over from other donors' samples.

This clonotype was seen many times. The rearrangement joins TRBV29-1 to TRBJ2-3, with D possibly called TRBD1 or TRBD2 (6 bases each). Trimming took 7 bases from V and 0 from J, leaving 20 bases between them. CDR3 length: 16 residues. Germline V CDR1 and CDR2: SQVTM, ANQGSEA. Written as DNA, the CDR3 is TGCAGCGCTGGGGTGTGGGGGGCTACTAGCACAGATACGCAGTATTTT. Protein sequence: CSAGVWGATSTDTQYF.

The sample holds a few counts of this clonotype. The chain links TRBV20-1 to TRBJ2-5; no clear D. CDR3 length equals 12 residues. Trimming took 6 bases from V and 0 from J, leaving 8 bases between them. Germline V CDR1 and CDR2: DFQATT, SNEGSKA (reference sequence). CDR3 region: CSAYNNQETQYF. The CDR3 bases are TGCAGTGCCTACAACAACCAAGAGACCCAGTACTTC.

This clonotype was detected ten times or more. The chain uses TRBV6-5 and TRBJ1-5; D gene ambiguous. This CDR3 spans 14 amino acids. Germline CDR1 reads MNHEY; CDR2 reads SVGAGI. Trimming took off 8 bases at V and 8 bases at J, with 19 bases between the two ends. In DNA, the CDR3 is TGTGCCAGCTCACTCTCGGGAGGTCGGGAGCCCCAGCATTTT. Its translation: CASSLSGGREPQHF.

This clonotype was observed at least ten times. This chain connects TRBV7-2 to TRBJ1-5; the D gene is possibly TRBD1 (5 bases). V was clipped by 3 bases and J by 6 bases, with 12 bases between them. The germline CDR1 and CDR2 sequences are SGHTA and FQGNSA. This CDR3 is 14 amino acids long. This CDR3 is CASSFGRGGQPQHF. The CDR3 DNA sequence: TGTGCCAGCAGCTTCGGTCGGGGGGGTCAGCCCCAGCATTTT.

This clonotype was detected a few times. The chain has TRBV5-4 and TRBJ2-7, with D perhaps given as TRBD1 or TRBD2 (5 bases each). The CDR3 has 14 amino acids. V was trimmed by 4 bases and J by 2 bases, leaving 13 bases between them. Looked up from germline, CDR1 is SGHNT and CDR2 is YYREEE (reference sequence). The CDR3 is CASSAGTDPYEQYF. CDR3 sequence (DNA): TGTGCCAGCAGCGCCGGGACCGACCCCTACGAGCAGTACTTC.

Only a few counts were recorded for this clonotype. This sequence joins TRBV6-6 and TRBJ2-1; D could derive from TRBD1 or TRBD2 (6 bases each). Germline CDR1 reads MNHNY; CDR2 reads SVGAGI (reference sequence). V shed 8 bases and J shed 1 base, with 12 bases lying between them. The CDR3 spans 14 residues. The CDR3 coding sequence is TGTGCCAGCCACGGGGGCGGGTCCTACAATGAGCAGTTCTTC. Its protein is CASHGGGSYNEQFF.

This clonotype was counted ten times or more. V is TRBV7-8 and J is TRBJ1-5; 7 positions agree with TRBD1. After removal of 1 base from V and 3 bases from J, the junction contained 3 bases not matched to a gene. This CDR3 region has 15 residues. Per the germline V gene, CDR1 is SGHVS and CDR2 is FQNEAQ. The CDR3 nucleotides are TGTGCCAGCAGCTTAGGACAGGGCTACAATCAGCCCCAGCATTTT. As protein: CASSLGQGYNQPQHF.

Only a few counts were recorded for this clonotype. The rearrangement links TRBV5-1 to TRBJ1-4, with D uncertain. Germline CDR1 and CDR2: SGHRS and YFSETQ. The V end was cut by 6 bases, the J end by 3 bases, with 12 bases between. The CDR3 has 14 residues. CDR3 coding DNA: TGCGCCAGCAATCCGGGGTCATCTAATGAAAAACTGTTTTTT. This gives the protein CASNPGSSNEKLFF. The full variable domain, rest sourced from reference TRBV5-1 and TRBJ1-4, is KAGVTQTPRYLIKTRGQQVTLSCSPISGHRSVSWYQQTPGQGLQFLFEYFSETQRNKGNFPGRFSGRQFSNSRSEMNVSTLELGDSALYLCASNPGSSNEKLFFGSGTQLSVL.